What follows are 9 T cell receptor beta chains derived from one specimen sequenced in a study of OX40 agonist ivuxolimab in advanced cancers. Libraries were prepared by immunoSEQ multiplex PCR; TCRdb keeps only in-frame clonotypes and omits some of them. The sample contains about 82,000 clones, 85% of which appear only once. This specimen was CD4+ or CD8+ T cells sorted from blood, taken in a trial of the OX40 agonist ivuxolimab. The receptor set was obtained from an adult with an advanced solid tumor such as melanoma, head and neck, liver or kidney cancer.

The genes are TRBV7-2 and TRBJ1-2; TRBD1 might be the D (5 bases). Germline V gene sequence: CDR1 SGHTA, CDR2 FQGNSA. V was pared by 8 bases and J by 5 bases, with 18 bases between. CDR3 length: 14 residues. The CDR3 coding sequence is TGTGCCAGCGTCCCCTCCGGGACGGGGTATGGCTACACCTTC. Translating it yields CASVPSGTGYGYTF.

This clone was seen only once. This sequence joins TRBV4-3 and TRBJ2-7; 9 positions agree with TRBD1. The ends lost 4 bases at V and 3 bases at J; junction bases unmatched: 4. The germline V gene has CDR1 LGHNA and CDR2 YSLEER. The CDR3 loop spans 14 amino acids. CDR3 amino acids: CASSRRDRDYEQYF. CDR3 sequence (DNA): TGCGCCAGCAGCCGCCGGGACAGGGACTACGAGCAGTACTTC.

J is TRBJ1-2 and V is TRBV6-5; possibly TRBD1 for D (6 bases). The V end was cut by 0 bases, the J end by 8 bases, with 16 bases between. The germline CDR1 and CDR2 sequences are MNHEY and SVGAGI. CDR3 length equals 15 residues. CDR3 in DNA: TGTGCCAGCAGTTACTCGAGCCGGGACATCAGAGGCTACACCTTC. This gives the protein CASSYSSRDIRGYTF.

The sample holds a few counts of this clone. The V call is TRBV5-1, the J call TRBJ2-5, with 7 bases identical to TRBD1. V was clipped by 2 bases and J by 5 bases; unmatched bases: 3. Looked up from germline, CDR1 is SGHRS and CDR2 is YFSETQ. The CDR3 loop spans 13 amino acids. This chain's CDR3 is CASSFTGEETQYF. The CDR3 DNA is TGCGCCAGCAGCTTTACAGGGGAGGAGACCCAGTACTTC. The full variable domain, rest sourced from reference TRBV5-1 and TRBJ2-5, is KAGVTQTPRYLIKTRGQQVTLSCSPISGHRSVSWYQQTPGQGLQFLFEYFSETQRNKGNFPGRFSGRQFSNSRSEMNVSTLELGDSALYLCASSFTGEETQYFGPGTRLLVL.

A few counts support this clone. The chain has TRBV7-3 and TRBJ1-6; D remains unclear. The CDR3 is 13 residues long. Germline V gives CDR1 SGHTA, CDR2 FQGTGA. The germline V and J ends were trimmed by 1 base and 4 bases, with 2 bases remaining between them. CDR3 region: CASSLMYNSPLHF. The CDR3 nucleotides are TGTGCCAGCAGCTTAATGTATAATTCACCCCTCCACTTT.

The chain recombines TRBV7-8 with TRBJ1-2, with 8 bases matching TRBD1. The CDR3 is made up of 13 amino acids. Germline trimming cut 4 bases from V and 8 bases from J; bases unmatched to any gene: 6. Germline V CDR1 and CDR2: SGHVS, FQNEAQ. CDR3: CASSSRQGKGYTF. DNA for the CDR3: TGTGCCAGCAGCTCCCGACAGGGGAAGGGCTACACCTTC.

The chain uses TRBV7-3 and TRBJ2-7, with D tentatively TRBD1 or TRBD2 (6 bases each). CDR1 is SGHTA and CDR2 is FQGTGA in the germline V gene. V was trimmed by 5 bases and J by 4 bases, leaving 15 bases between them. The CDR3 extends over 14 amino acids. The CDR3 region is CASSPGRGVYEQYF. The DNA for the CDR3 is TGTGCCAGCAGCCCGGGAAGGGGGGTATACGAGCAGTACTTC.

The rearrangement uses TRBV5-1 and TRBJ1-2; D gene uncertain. The germline V gene has CDR1 SGHRS and CDR2 YFSETQ. CDR3 length equals 16 residues. Between the trimmed V and J ends, which lost 2 bases and 4 bases, there was a span of 18 bases. DNA of the CDR3: TGCGCCAGCAGCTTCGACGGCTATACGCCCCTCTATGGCTACACCTTC. Protein sequence: CASSFDGYTPLYGYTF. Full variable domain (missing parts from reference TRBV5-1 and TRBJ1-2): KAGVTQTPRYLIKTRGQQVTLSCSPISGHRSVSWYQQTPGQGLQFLFEYFSETQRNKGNFPGRFSGRQFSNSRSEMNVSTLELGDSALYLCASSFDGYTPLYGYTFGSGTRLTVV.

The J gene is TRBJ2-1, the V gene TRBV5-1; 7 nucleotides agree with TRBD1. Per germline, CDR1 SGHRS and CDR2 YFSETQ. The CDR3 spans 16 residues. Trimming removed 4 bases from V and 4 bases from J; junction bases left unmatched: 11. Here the CDR3 reads CASSPEPGQFYNEQFF. The DNA of the CDR3 is TGCGCCAGCAGCCCCGAACCGGGACAGTTTTACAATGAGCAGTTCTTC. The full variable domain, rest sourced from reference TRBV5-1 and TRBJ2-1, is KAGVTQTPRYLIKTRGQQVTLSCSPISGHRSVSWYQQTPGQGLQFLFEYFSETQRNKGNFPGRFSGRQFSNSRSEMNVSTLELGDSALYLCASSPEPGQFYNEQFFGPGTRLTVL.